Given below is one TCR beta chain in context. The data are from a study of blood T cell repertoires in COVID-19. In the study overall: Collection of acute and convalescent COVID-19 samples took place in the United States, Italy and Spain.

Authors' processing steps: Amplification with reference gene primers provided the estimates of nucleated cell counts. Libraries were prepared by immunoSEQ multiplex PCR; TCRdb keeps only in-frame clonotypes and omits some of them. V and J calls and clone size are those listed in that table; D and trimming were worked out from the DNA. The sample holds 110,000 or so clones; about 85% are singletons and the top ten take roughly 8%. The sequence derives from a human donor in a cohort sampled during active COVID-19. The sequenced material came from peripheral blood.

CDR3 DNA: TGTGCCAGCAGTGAAAGGCGGGCGGGATATGGCTACACCTTC. Its translation is CASSERRAGYGYTF. The chain carries TRBV6-1 and TRBJ1-2; D remains unclear. CDR1 is MNHNS, CDR2 SASEGT, per germline. V lost 2 bases, J lost 5 bases, and 12 bases lay in between. The CDR3 consists of 14 residues.